This TCR beta chain was identified during a study of early stage breast cancer tumors. Germline lookup yields CDR1 SGHRS and CDR2 YFSETQ. This CDR3 is 17 amino acids long. The V end was cut by 0 bases, the J end by 7 bases, with 20 bases between. Only in-frame clones appear in the TCRdb table, and some are missing; sequencing was by immunoSEQ multiplex PCR. Of around 30,000 clones listed, around three quarters are singletons. The receptor was derived from a person aged 45-60 years with breast cancer. The sequenced sample consisted of blood. The J gene is TRBJ2-1, the V gene TRBV5-1; D assignment may be TRBD1 or TRBD2 (6 bases each). The CDR3 reads CASSLDVGGVRGNEQFF. As DNA, the CDR3 is TGCGCCAGCAGCTTGGATGTGGGAGGCGTAAGGGGGAATGAGCAGTTCTTC.